The rows below give T cell receptor beta chains drawn from one sample of a study of shared clonotypes between healthy human individuals. Here immunoSEQ multiplex PCR was the method, and the copy in TCRdb shows in-frame clones only, minus some. The table has roughly 1.5 million clones, under 99% seen once. The specimen was naive CD4+ T cells sorted from blood. These receptors were obtained from a man aged 25-45 years in good health. Each CDR3 is given with its conserved first and last residue. A D gene is named only where the DNA matches it firmly. Only part of the rows carry a size: once, few, many, or a class if the clone is expanded.

CDR3nt: TGTGCCAGCAGCTCCCAATTCGTAGATACGCAGTATTTT
CDR3aa: CASSSQFVDTQYF
abundance: NA
v_gene: TRBV11-2
d_gene: NA
j_gene: TRBJ2-3

CDR3nt: TGCGCCAGCAGCATCGGGGACAGGGAGGTAGATACGCAGTATTTT
CDR3aa: CASSIGDREVDTQYF
abundance: NA
v_gene: TRBV5-1
d_gene: TRBD1
j_gene: TRBJ2-3

CDR3nt: TGTGCCAGTAGTATTCTCCCCGTTAGTCCGCAGTTCTTC
CDR3aa: CASSILPVSPQFF
abundance: NA
v_gene: TRBV19
d_gene: NA
j_gene: TRBJ2-1

CDR3nt: TGTGCCAGCGGATTTCGGACCGGGGAGCTGTTTTTT
CDR3aa: CASGFRTGELFF
abundance: NA
v_gene: TRBV28
d_gene: NA
j_gene: TRBJ2-2

CDR3nt: TGTGCCAGCAGTCAACAGGGGCGAGGCTACACCTTC
CDR3aa: CASSQQGRGYTF
abundance: NA
v_gene: TRBV28
d_gene: TRBD1
j_gene: TRBJ1-2

CDR3nt: TGTGCCAGCAGCCCCCGGACCCTAGCCTACGAGCAGTACTTC
CDR3aa: CASSPRTLAYEQYF
abundance: once
v_gene: TRBV9
d_gene: NA
j_gene: TRBJ2-7

CDR3nt: TGCGCCACTCACTGGACGGGAGTTGGGAACACCGGGGAGCTGTTTTTT
CDR3aa: CATHWTGVGNTGELFF
abundance: NA
v_gene: TRBV5-1
d_gene: NA
j_gene: TRBJ2-2

CDR3nt: TGTGCCAGCAGTTTTGGGGCCACTATTAGCGAGCAGTACTTC
CDR3aa: CASSFGATISEQYF
abundance: NA
v_gene: TRBV25-1
d_gene: NA
j_gene: TRBJ2-7

CDR3nt: TGTGCCAGCAGCGGAGCCCCGTACAATGAGCAGTTCTTC
CDR3aa: CASSGAPYNEQFF
abundance: NA
v_gene: TRBV9
d_gene: NA
j_gene: TRBJ2-1

CDR3nt: TGTGCCAGCAGCACGCCGAGTGGCACAGATACGCAGTATTTT
CDR3aa: CASSTPSGTDTQYF
abundance: NA
v_gene: TRBV5-6
d_gene: NA
j_gene: TRBJ2-3

CDR3nt: TGTGCCTGGAGTGTATTTGGGGGGGATAATGAAAAACTGTTTTTT
CDR3aa: CAWSVFGGDNEKLFF
abundance: NA
v_gene: TRBV30
d_gene: NA
j_gene: TRBJ1-4

CDR3nt: TGTGCCAGCAGCGTAGATCCCGCAGGGTCGAACAATGAGCAGTTCTTC
CDR3aa: CASSVDPAGSNNEQFF
abundance: NA
v_gene: TRBV9
d_gene: NA
j_gene: TRBJ2-1

CDR3nt: TGTGCCAGCAGCGTAAGCCCAGGGGGGACGTACACCGGGGAGCTGTTTTTT
CDR3aa: CASSVSPGGTYTGELFF
abundance: NA
v_gene: TRBV9
d_gene: NA
j_gene: TRBJ2-2

CDR3nt: TGTGCCAGCAGCGCCTTAGGGGACAGGTTGGGCTACACCTTC
CDR3aa: CASSALGDRLGYTF
abundance: NA
v_gene: TRBV9
d_gene: TRBD1
j_gene: TRBJ1-2

CDR3nt: TGTGCCAGCAGTCTACCCCCCCTCAATGAAAAACTGTTTTTT
CDR3aa: CASSLPPLNEKLFF
abundance: NA
v_gene: TRBV25-1
d_gene: NA
j_gene: TRBJ1-4

CDR3nt: TGTGCCATCAGTAAGGATATTCAGCCCCAGCATTTT
CDR3aa: CAISKDIQPQHF
abundance: NA
v_gene: TRBV10-3
d_gene: NA
j_gene: TRBJ1-5

CDR3nt: TGCGCCAGCAGACCGTCCCAAGGTCGTGCAGATACGCAGTATTTT
CDR3aa: CASRPSQGRADTQYF
abundance: NA
v_gene: TRBV5-1
d_gene: NA
j_gene: TRBJ2-3